A selection of T cell receptor beta chains follows, all from one sample in a study of glioma-infiltrating T cells. TCRdb reprocessed the multiplex PCR reads via MiXCR and lists one record per CDR3 protein. The repertoire has fewer than 200,000 distinct CDR3 sequences, under 55% of them found once; the top ten carry 5.2%. Material: glioma tissue, nonneoplastic brain tissue, or PBMCs (not recorded which). All receptors derive from a human donor with low-grade glioma or glioblastoma, undergoing nonglioma brain surgery, or in good health (not recorded which). Both conserved end residues are part of each CDR3. The D gene is left open where the match is weak. Clone size is stated in some rows and not others, as once, few, many or a class when expanded.

J gene,D gene,V gene,clone size,CDR3 DNA,CDR3 protein
TRBJ2-1,NA,TRBV6-2/TRBV6-3,NA,TGTGCCGGCAGTTCCGACTACAATAAGCAGTTCTTC,CAGSSDYNKQFF
TRBJ2-1,TRBD2,TRBV6-6,NA,TGTGCCAGCAGCCCTAAAGCGGGAGGGACTGTGCAGTTCTTC,CASSPKAGGTVQFF
TRBJ1-1,NA,TRBV2,NA,TGTGCCATCGATACGGGGACCCCAGGCACTGAAGCTTTCTTT,CAIDTGTPGTEAFF
TRBJ2-1,NA,TRBV2,many,TGTGCCAGCAGGGGTAGAGGCTCCTACAATGAGCAGTTCTTC,CASRGRGSYNEQFF
TRBJ2-3,TRBD2,TRBV4-2,NA,TGTGCCAGCAGCCAAGCGATGGCTAGCGGGATCAGCACAGATACGCAGTATTTT,CASSQAMASGISTDTQYF
TRBJ2-3,NA,TRBV7-2,NA,TGTGCCAGCAGCTTAATTAGACAGTCGAAGTATTTT,CASSLIRQSKYF
TRBJ2-5,TRBD2,TRBV2,NA,TGTGCCAGCACCGGGACTAGCGGGAGGAAGACCCAGTACTTC,CASTGTSGRKTQYF
TRBJ1-5,NA,TRBV20-1,many,TGCAGTGCTAGATCCCGGTATAGCAATCAGCCCCAGCATTTT,CSARSRYSNQPQHF
TRBJ2-7,NA,TRBV20-1,many,TGCAGTGCTAGAGATACCCCGCTAGCCCTAGAGCAGTACTTC,CSARDTPLALEQYF
TRBJ2-1,TRBD1,TRBV5-4,NA,TGTGCCAGCAGCCCCGACAGGGCAAATGAGCAGTTCTTC,CASSPDRANEQFF
TRBJ1-2,NA,TRBV28,many,TGTGCCAGCAGTTTAAGGGGCAGAGCTAACTATGGCTACACCTTC,CASSLRGRANYGYTF
TRBJ2-1,NA,TRBV12-5,once,TGTGCTAGTGGGCCCGGGCAGGGAAGGGATGAGCAGTTCTTC,CASGPGQGRDEQFF
TRBJ1-3,TRBD1,TRBV7-8,once,TGTGCCAGCAGCTTCACATCAGGGGGCGGAAACACCATATATTTT,CASSFTSGGGNTIYF
TRBJ2-5,TRBD2,TRBV20-1,many,TGCAGTGCTTCGGGACTAGCGGGATATGAGACCCAGTACTTC,CSASGLAGYETQYF
TRBJ2-1,TRBD1,TRBV24-1,many,TGTGCCACCAGCCGGACAGGGGAGAATGAGCAGTTCTTC,CATSRTGENEQFF
TRBJ1-1,NA,TRBV7-2,NA,TGTGCCAGCAGCTTAGAAGGTAGAGAAGCTTTCTTT,CASSLEGREAFF
TRBJ2-7,TRBD1,TRBV19,many,TGTGCCAGTAGTACCTACCCGGGACAGGGCTACGAGCAGTACTTC,CASSTYPGQGYEQYF
TRBJ1-4,NA,TRBV2,many,TGTGCCAGCAGTGTGGGCGGGGACTTGTTTGAAAAACTGTTTTTT,CASSVGGDLFEKLFF
TRBJ1-6,NA,TRBV28,few,TGTGCCAGCAGTTTAGAGCCGGGTCGGACTTCACTCCTCCACTTT,CASSLEPGRTSLLHF
TRBJ1-1,NA,TRBV20-1,many,TGCAGTGCAAGGGTGCGCATGAACACTGAAGCTTTCTTT,CSARVRMNTEAFF
TRBJ1-1,NA,TRBV12-3/TRBV12-4,NA,TGTGCCAGCTCATCGCGAACGGGTTTTAATATGAACACTAAAGCTTTCTTT,CASSSRTGFNMNTKAFF
TRBJ1-1,NA,TRBV11-3,NA,TGTGCCAGCAGCCCTTACAGGGCTATCACTGAAGCTTTCTTT,CASSPYRAITEAFF
TRBJ2-1,NA,TRBV19,NA,TGTGCCAGTAGTACCCAAGGCGGGCCTAACAATGAGCAGTTCTTC,CASSTQGGPNNEQFF
TRBJ2-5,NA,TRBV19,NA,TGTGCCAGTAGTACGGGCGGGACACCGCAAGAGACCCAGTACTTC,CASSTGGTPQETQYF
TRBJ2-7,NA,TRBV3-1,few,TGTGCCAGCAGCCAAGATCATGGGGTATACTACGAGCAGTACTTC,CASSQDHGVYYEQYF
TRBJ1-5,TRBD1,TRBV4-1,many,TGCGCCACCGCGGGACAGCCTAATCAGCCCCAGCATTTT,CATAGQPNQPQHF
TRBJ2-1,NA,TRBV5-4,NA,TGTGCCAGCAGCTTTCAAATCCGACCCGGAACTCTCAATGAGCAGTTCTTC,CASSFQIRPGTLNEQFF
TRBJ2-1,NA,TRBV7-2,NA,TGTGCCAGCAGCGATCGCTACGAGCAGTTCTTC,CASSDRYEQFF
TRBJ2-3,NA,TRBV7-2,many,TGTGCCAGCAGTCCGGGCGGGGCCAACACAGATACGCAGTATTTT,CASSPGGANTDTQYF
TRBJ1-5,TRBD1,TRBV5-4,few,TGTGCCAGCAGCCTCGGGACAGCACCCAATCAGCCCCAGCATTTT,CASSLGTAPNQPQHF
TRBJ2-7,NA,TRBV14,NA,TGTGCCAGCAGCCACTCTTACGAGGGTCACGAGCAGTACTTC,CASSHSYEGHEQYF
TRBJ2-5,NA,TRBV7-2,few,TGTGCCAGCAGCTCTTCTTTGGGCGAAGAGACCCAGCACTTC,CASSSSLGEETQHF
TRBJ1-5,NA,TRBV19,few,TGTGCCAGTAGCAACACCTTTCAACCCCAGCATTTT,CASSNTFQPQHF